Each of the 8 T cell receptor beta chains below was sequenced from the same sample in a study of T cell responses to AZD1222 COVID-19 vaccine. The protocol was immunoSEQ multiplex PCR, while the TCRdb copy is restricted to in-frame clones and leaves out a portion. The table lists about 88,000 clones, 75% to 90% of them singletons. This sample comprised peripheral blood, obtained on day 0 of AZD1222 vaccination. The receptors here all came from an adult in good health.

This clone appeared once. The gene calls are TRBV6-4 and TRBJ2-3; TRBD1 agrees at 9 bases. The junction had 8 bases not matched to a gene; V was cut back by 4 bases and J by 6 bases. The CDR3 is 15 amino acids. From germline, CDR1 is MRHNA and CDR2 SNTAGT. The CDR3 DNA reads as TGTGCCAGCAGTGCGCAGGGACAGGGCGCGGATACGCAGTATTTT. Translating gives CASSAQGQGADTQYF.

CDR3 nucleotide sequence: TGTGCCAGCTCACCATACGGCGCGGGAGGGGGTTGGAATGAGCAGTTCTTC. As protein: CASSPYGAGGGWNEQFF. The rearrangement joins TRBV18 to TRBJ2-1, with 9 positions matching TRBD2. Looked up from germline, CDR1 is KGHSH and CDR2 is LQKENI. The CDR3 consists of 17 residues. Losses at the gene ends were 2 bases for V and 7 bases for J; bases not matched to a gene: 12.

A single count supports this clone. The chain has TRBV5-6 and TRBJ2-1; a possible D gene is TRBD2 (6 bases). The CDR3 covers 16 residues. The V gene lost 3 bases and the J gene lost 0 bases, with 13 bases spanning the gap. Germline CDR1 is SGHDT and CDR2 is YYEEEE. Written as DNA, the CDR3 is TGTGCCAGCAGCTGGACTATGGACTCCTCCTACAATGAGCAGTTCTTC. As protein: CASSWTMDSSYNEQFF.

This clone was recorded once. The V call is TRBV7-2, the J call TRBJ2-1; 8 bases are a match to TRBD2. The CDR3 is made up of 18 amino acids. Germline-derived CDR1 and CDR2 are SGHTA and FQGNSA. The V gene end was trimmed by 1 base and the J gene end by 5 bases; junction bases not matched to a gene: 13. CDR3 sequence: CASSLGTIAGRRHNEQFF. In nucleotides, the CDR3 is TGTGCCAGCAGCTTAGGTACTATAGCGGGGAGGAGACACAATGAGCAGTTCTTC.

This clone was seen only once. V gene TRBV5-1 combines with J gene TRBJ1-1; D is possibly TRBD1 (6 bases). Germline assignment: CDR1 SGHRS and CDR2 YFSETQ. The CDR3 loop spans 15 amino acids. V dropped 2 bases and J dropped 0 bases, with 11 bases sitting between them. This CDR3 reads CASSFGRDMNTEAFF. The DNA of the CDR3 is TGCGCCAGCAGCTTCGGGCGGGACATGAACACTGAAGCTTTCTTT.

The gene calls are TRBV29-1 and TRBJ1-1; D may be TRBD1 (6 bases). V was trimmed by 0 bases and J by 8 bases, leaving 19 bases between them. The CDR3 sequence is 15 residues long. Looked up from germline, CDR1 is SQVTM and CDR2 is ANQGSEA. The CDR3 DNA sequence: TGCAGCGTTGAAGATTCGGGGGCTCCCGCTCCCGAAGCTTTCTTT. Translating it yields CSVEDSGAPAPEAFF.

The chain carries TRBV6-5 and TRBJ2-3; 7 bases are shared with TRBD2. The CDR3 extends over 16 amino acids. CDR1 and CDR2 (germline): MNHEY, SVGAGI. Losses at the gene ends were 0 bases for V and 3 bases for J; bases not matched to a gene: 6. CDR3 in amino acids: CASSYSREGTTDTQYF. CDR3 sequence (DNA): TGTGCCAGCAGTTACTCGAGGGAGGGGACGACAGATACGCAGTATTTT.

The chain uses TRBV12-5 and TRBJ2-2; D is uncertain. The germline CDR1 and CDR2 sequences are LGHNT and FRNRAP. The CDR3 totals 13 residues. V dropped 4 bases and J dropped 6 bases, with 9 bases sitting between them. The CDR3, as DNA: TGTGCTAGTGGTTCGCTACCTCCCGGGGAGCTGTTTTTT. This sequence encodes CASGSLPPGELFF.